A single sample gave rise to the 6 T cell receptor beta chains below, sequenced in a study of blood T cell repertoires in COVID-19. Assay: immunoSEQ multiplex PCR; the TCRdb copy retains only in-frame clones and omits some. The table lists approximately 190,000 clones, roughly four fifths of them singletons. The sequenced sample consisted of peripheral blood. All receptors come from a woman younger than 45 with acute or convalescent COVID-19.

The rearrangement links TRBV9 to TRBJ2-7; 11 nucleotides align to TRBD2. This CDR3 has 14 residues. Germline V gives CDR1 SGDLS, CDR2 YYNGEE. V shed 2 bases and J 3 bases; nucleotides not matched to a gene: 1. CDR3 region: CASSVSGGVYEQYF. CDR3 DNA sequence: TGTGCCAGCAGCGTTAGCGGGGGGGTCTACGAGCAGTACTTC.

The chain combines TRBV7-9 with TRBJ1-6; D is perhaps TRBD1 (6 bases). This CDR3 has 16 residues. V was clipped by 5 bases and J by 3 bases, with 14 bases between them. CDR1 is SEHNR and CDR2 is FQNEAQ in the germline V gene (reference sequence). CDR3 region: CASSVTDSLYNSPLHF. CDR3 bases: TGTGCCAGCAGCGTAACGGACAGCCTCTATAATTCACCCCTCCACTTT.

In nucleotides, the CDR3 is TGTGCCAGTAGTACCCATTGGACTAGCGGGGGGACAGAGACCCAGTACTTC. It is translated as CASSTHWTSGGTETQYF. This chain connects TRBV19 to TRBJ2-5; 14 nucleotides align to TRBD2. V was pared by 4 bases and J by 4 bases, with 8 bases of the junction left unmatched. Germline-derived CDR1 and CDR2 are LNHDA and SQIVND (reference sequence). The CDR3 loop spans 17 amino acids.

The rearrangement joins TRBV14 to TRBJ1-1; 8 nucleotides match TRBD1. CDR3 length: 14 residues. Trimming removed 5 bases from V and 5 bases from J; junction bases left unmatched: 7. Germline V gives CDR1 SGHDN, CDR2 FVKESK. This chain's CDR3 is CASSAHRGRTEAFF. CDR3 nucleotides: TGTGCCAGCAGCGCCCACAGGGGGAGGACTGAAGCTTTCTTT.

The chain links TRBV5-1 to TRBJ2-1; D might be TRBD2 (5 bases). Trimming removed 3 bases from V and 4 bases from J, with 20 bases in between. This CDR3 has 17 amino acids. Germline CDR1 reads SGHRS; CDR2 reads YFSETQ. The CDR3 nucleotides read TGCGCCAGCAGCTGGAGGACGAACTTAAACGCTTACAATGAGCAGTTCTTC. Its translation is CASSWRTNLNAYNEQFF.

The gene calls are TRBV18 and TRBJ2-6, with 7 positions matching TRBD1. CDR3 length: 17 amino acids. Germline CDR1 reads KGHSH; CDR2 reads LQKENI. V shed 4 bases and J 3 bases; nucleotides not matched to a gene: 9. CDR3: CASSRAATGVGANVLTF. DNA of the CDR3: TGTGCCAGCTCACGGGCGGCCACAGGGGTTGGGGCCAACGTCCTGACTTTC.